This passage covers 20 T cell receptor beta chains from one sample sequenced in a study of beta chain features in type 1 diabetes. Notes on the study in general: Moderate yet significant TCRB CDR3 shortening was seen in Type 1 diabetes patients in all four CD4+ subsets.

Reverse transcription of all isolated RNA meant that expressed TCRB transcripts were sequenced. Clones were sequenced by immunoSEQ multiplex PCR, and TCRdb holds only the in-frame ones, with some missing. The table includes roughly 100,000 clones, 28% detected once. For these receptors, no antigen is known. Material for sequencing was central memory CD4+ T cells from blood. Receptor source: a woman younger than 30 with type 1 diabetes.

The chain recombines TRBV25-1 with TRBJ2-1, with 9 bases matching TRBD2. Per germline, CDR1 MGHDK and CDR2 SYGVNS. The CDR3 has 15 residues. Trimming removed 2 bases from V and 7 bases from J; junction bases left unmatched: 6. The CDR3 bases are TGTGCCAGCAGTGAAGTAAGCGGGAGGTTGAATGAGCAGTTCTTC. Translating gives CASSEVSGRLNEQFF.

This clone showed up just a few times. The CDR3 here is CASRSPGQTNYGYTF. The DNA for the CDR3 is TGTGCCAGCAGATCTCCGGGACAGACTAACTATGGCTACACCTTC. The J gene is TRBJ1-2, the V gene TRBV6-1, with 7 positions matching TRBD1. The CDR3 totals 15 residues. V gave up 6 bases and J gave up 0 bases; unmatched junction bases: 7. Germline loops: CDR1 MNHNS, CDR2 SASEGT.

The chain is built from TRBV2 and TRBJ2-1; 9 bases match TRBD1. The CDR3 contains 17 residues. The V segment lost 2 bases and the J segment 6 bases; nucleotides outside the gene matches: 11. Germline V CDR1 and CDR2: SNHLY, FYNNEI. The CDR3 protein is CASSELAGDRVPNEQFF. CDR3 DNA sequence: TGTGCCAGCAGTGAACTCGCGGGGGACAGGGTCCCCAATGAGCAGTTCTTC.

CDR3: CASSQYGGNTGELFF. The CDR3 DNA reads as TGTGCCAGCAGCCAGTACGGAGGAAACACCGGGGAGCTGTTTTTT. The chain couples TRBV14 to TRBJ2-2; D may be TRBD2 (5 bases). Trimming took off 3 bases at V and 2 bases at J, with 10 bases between the two ends. Germline CDR1 SGHDN, CDR2 FVKESK. CDR3 length: 15 residues.

Here the CDR3 DNA reads TGCGCCAGCAGCCAACTAGCGAGAAGGAATGAGCAGTTCTTC. Its protein is CASSQLARRNEQFF. The chain recombines TRBV4-1 with TRBJ2-1; perhaps TRBD2 as D (6 bases). CDR3 length: 14 residues. Trimming took off 2 bases at V and 7 bases at J, with 12 bases between the two ends. From germline, CDR1 is MGHRA and CDR2 YSYEKL.

This CDR3 reads CASRSPRRTEAFF. The CDR3 DNA sequence: TGTGCCAGCAGATCTCCCAGGCGCACTGAAGCTTTCTTT. The chain recombines TRBV11-3 with TRBJ1-1, with unresolved D. CDR1 and CDR2 from the germline V gene are SGHNT and YENEEA. This CDR3 has 13 residues. Trimming removed 6 bases from V and 4 bases from J, with 12 bases in between.

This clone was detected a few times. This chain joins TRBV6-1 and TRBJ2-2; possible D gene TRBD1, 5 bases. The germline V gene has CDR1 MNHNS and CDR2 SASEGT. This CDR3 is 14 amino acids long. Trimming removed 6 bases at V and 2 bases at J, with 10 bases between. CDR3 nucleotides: TGTGCCAGCAGGGCAGGGTTTAACACCGGGGAGCTGTTTTTT. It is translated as CASRAGFNTGELFF.

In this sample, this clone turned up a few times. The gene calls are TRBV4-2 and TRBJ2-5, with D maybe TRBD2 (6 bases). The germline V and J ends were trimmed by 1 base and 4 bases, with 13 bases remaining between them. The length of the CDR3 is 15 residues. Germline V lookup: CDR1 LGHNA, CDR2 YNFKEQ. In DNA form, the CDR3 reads TGTGCCAGCAGCCAAGGGGGCGGGATCCCAGAGACCCAGTACTTC. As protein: CASSQGGGIPETQYF.

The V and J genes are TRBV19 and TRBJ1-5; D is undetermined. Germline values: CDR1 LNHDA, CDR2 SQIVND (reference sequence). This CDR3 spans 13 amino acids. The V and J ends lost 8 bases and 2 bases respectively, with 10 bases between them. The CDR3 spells CASDLRGNQPQHF. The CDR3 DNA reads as TGTGCCAGTGACCTCCGGGGCAATCAGCCCCAGCATTTT.

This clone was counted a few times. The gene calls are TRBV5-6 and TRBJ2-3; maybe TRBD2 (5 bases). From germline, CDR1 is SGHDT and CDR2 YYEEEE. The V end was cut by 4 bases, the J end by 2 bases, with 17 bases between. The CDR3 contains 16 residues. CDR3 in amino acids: CASSPAGPKPTDTQYF. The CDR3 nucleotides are TGTGCCAGCAGCCCGGCGGGCCCCAAGCCCACAGATACGCAGTATTTT.

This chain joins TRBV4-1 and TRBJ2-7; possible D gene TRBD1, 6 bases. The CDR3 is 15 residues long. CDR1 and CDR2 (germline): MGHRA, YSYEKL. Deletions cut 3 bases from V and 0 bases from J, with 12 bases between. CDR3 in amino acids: CASSQTTDSSYEQYF. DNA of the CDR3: TGCGCCAGCAGCCAGACTACGGACAGCTCCTACGAGCAGTACTTC.

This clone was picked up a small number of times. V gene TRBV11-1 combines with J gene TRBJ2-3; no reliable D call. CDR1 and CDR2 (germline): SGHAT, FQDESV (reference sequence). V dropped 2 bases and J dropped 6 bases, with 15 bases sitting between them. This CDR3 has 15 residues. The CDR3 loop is CASSLRTAIKDTQYF. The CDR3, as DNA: TGTGCCAGCAGCTTAAGAACTGCTATTAAGGATACGCAGTATTTT. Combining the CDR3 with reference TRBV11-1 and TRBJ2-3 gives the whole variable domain EAEVAQSPRYKITEKSQAVAFWCDPISGHATLYWYRQILGQGPELLVQFQDESVVDDSQLPKDRFSAERLKGVDSTLKIQPAELGDSAMYLCASSLRTAIKDTQYFGPGTRLTVL.

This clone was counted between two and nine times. CDR3 coding DNA: TGTGCCAGCACTCGTCCGTACGGGGATCAGCCCCAGCATTTT. Translation: CASTRPYGDQPQHF. This sequence joins TRBV28 and TRBJ1-5; the D is unclear. From germline, CDR1 is MDHEN and CDR2 SYDVKM. V lost 7 bases and J lost 5, with 15 bases in between. The CDR3 is 14 amino acids.

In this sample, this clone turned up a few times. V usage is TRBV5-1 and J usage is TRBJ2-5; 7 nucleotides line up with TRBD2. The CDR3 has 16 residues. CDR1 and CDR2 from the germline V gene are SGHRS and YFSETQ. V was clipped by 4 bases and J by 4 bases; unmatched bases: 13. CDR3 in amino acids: CASSKGGSGSRETQYF. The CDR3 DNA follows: TGCGCCAGCAGCAAAGGTGGTAGCGGGTCTAGAGAGACCCAGTACTTC. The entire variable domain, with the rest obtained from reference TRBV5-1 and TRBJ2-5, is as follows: KAGVTQTPRYLIKTRGQQVTLSCSPISGHRSVSWYQQTPGQGLQFLFEYFSETQRNKGNFPGRFSGRQFSNSRSEMNVSTLELGDSALYLCASSKGGSGSRETQYFGPGTRLLVL.

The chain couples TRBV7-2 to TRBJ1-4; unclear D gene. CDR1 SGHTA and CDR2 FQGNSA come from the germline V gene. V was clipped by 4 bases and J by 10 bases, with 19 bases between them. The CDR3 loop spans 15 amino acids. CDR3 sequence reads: CASSYPGLPTAKLFF. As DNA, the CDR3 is TGTGCCAGCAGCTATCCCGGTTTACCTACAGCAAAACTGTTTTTT.

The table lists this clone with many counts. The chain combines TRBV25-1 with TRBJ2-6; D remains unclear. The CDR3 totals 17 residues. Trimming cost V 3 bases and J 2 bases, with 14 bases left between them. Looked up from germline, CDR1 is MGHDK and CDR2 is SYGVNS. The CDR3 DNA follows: TGTGCCAGCAGTGAGGGCAGGTCCTCTACTGGGGCCAACGTCCTGACTTTC. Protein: CASSEGRSSTGANVLTF.

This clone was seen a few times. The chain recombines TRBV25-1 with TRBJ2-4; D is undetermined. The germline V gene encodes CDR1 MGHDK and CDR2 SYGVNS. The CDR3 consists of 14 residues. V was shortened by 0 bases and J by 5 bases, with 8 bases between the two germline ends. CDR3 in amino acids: CASSEYAAQNIQYF. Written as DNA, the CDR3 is TGTGCCAGCAGTGAATATGCGGCCCAAAACATTCAGTACTTC.

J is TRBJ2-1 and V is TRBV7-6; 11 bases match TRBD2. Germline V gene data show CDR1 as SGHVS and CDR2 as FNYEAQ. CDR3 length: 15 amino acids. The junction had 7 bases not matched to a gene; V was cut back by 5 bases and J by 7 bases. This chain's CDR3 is CASSPLAGDRNEQFF. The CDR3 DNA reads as TGTGCCAGCAGCCCACTAGCGGGAGACCGAAATGAGCAGTTCTTC.

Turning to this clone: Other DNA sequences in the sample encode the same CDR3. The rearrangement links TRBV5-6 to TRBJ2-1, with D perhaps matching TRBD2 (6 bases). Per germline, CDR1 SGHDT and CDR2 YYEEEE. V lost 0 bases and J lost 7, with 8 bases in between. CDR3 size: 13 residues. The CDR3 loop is CASSLAGSNEQFF. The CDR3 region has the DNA TGTGCCAGCAGCTTGGCCGGGAGTAATGAGCAGTTCTTC.

This CDR3 reads CASNGGRANTGELFF. The CDR3 DNA reads TGTGCCAGCAACGGAGGGAGGGCGAACACCGGGGAGCTGTTTTTT. This sequence joins TRBV11-1 and TRBJ2-2; 7 bases are shared with TRBD2. This CDR3 has 15 residues. The germline V gene has CDR1 SGHAT and CDR2 FQDESV (reference sequence). Trimming took 7 bases from V and 0 from J; bases not matched to a gene: 5.